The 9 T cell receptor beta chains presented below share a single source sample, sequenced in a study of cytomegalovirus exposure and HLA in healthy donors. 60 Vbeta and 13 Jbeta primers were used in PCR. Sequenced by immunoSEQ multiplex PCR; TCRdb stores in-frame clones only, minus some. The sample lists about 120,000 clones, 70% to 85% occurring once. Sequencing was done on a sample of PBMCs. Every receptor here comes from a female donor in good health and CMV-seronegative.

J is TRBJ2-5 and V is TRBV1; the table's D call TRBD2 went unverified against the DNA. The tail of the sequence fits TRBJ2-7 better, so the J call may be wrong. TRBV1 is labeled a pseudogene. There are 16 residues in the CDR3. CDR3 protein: CTSSGRGLAGTDEQYF. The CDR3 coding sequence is TGCACCAGCAGCGGAAGGGGACTAGCGGGGACGGACGAGCAGTACTTC.

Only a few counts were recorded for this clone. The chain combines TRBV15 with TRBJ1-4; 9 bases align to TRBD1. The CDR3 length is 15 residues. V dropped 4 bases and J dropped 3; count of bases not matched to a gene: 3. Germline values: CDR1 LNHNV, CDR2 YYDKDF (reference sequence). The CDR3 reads CATSTDRGANEKLFF. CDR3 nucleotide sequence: TGTGCCACCAGCACAGACAGGGGGGCTAATGAAAAACTGTTTTTT.

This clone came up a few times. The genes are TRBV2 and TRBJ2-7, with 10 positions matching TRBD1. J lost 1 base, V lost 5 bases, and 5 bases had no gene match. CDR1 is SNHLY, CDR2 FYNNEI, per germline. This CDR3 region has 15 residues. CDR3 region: CASSPDRGTSYEQYF. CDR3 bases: TGTGCCAGCAGTCCGGACAGGGGGACTTCCTACGAGCAGTACTTC.

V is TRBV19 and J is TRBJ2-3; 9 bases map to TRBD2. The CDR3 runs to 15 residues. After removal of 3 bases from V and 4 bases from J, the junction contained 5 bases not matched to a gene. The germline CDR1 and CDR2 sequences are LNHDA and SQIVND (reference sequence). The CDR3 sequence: CASSMLREGPDTQYF. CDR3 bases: TGTGCCAGTAGTATGCTGCGGGAGGGCCCAGATACGCAGTATTTT.

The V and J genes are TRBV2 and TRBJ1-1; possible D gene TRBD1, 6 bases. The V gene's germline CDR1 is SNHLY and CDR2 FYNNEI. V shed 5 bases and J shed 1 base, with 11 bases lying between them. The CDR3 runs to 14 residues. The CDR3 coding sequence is TGTGCCAGCAGTTTCCAACAGGGGAACACTGAAGCTTTCTTT. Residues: CASSFQQGNTEAFF.

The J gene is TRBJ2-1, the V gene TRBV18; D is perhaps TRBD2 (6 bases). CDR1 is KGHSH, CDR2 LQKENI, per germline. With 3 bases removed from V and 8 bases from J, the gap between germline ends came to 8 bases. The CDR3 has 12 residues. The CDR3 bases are TGTGCCAGCTCACCGTCGGGGGATGAGCAGTTCTTC. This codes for CASSPSGDEQFF.

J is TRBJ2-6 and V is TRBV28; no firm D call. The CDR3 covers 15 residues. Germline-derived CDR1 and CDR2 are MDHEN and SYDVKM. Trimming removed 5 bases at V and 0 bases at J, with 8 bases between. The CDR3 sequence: CASSPIDSGANVLTF. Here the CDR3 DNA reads TGTGCCAGCAGTCCCATAGACTCTGGGGCCAACGTCCTGACTTTC.

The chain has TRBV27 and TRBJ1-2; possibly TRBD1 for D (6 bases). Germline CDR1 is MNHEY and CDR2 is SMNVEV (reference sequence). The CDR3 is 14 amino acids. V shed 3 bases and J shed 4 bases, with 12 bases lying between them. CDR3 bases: TGTGCCAGCAGTTTGGGCGGACAGACCTATGGCTACACCTTC. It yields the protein CASSLGGQTYGYTF.

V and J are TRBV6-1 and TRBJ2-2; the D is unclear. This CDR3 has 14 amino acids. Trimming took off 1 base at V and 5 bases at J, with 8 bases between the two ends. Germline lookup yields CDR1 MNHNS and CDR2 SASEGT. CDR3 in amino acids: CASSEVRFTGELFF. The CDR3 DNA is TGTGCCAGCAGTGAAGTTCGGTTTACCGGGGAGCTGTTTTTT.